This passage covers 14 T cell receptor beta chains from one sample sequenced in a study of blood T cell repertoires in COVID-19. TCRdb's copy holds only in-frame clones and misses some; the assay was immunoSEQ multiplex PCR. Altogether about 190,000 clones are present, approximately 84% being singletons, with the ten largest covering approximately 3%. The sequenced sample was PBMCs or T cells enriched from blood (not recorded which). The receptors were gathered from a woman in her 30s who had recovered from COVID-19.

The table lists this clone with a few counts. J is TRBJ2-1 and V is TRBV20-1; D not certain. CDR3 length equals 11 residues. Looked up from germline, CDR1 is DFQATT and CDR2 is SNEGSKA (reference sequence). Trimming took off 2 bases at V and 10 bases at J, with 9 bases between the two ends. The CDR3 nucleotides read TGCAGTGCTAGATTTATCAGGGAGCAGTTCTTC. Protein sequence: CSARFIREQFF.

This chain links TRBV7-9 with TRBJ1-2, with D perhaps TRBD1 (5 bases). This CDR3 comprises 14 residues. Germline assignment: CDR1 SEHNR and CDR2 FQNEAQ (reference sequence). Trimming took off 5 bases at V and 3 bases at J, with 13 bases between the two ends. DNA for the CDR3: TGTGCCAGCAGCCCCAGGGAAGGGGACTATGGCTACACCTTC. Translated, it gives CASSPREGDYGYTF.

The chain combines TRBV6-1 with TRBJ2-1; 10 bases fit TRBD2. Losses at the gene ends were 8 bases for V and 6 bases for J; bases not matched to a gene: 7. CDR3 length: 14 residues. CDR1 is MNHNS, CDR2 SASEGT, per germline. The CDR3 reads CASLAGARSNEQFF. For the CDR3, the DNA is TGTGCCAGCCTAGCGGGAGCTCGGAGCAATGAGCAGTTCTTC.

A single count supports this clone. The CDR3 sequence is CASSKGQSSYNSPLHF. For the CDR3, the DNA is TGTGCCAGTAGTAAGGGACAGAGCTCCTATAATTCACCCCTCCACTTT. The chain has TRBV19 and TRBJ1-6; 7 bases match TRBD1. The J segment lost 0 bases and the V segment lost 4 bases, leaving 3 bases of the junction unmatched. The CDR3 sequence is 16 residues long. Germline CDR1 is LNHDA and CDR2 is SQIVND (reference sequence).

This clone occurred a few times. This chain joins TRBV5-4 and TRBJ2-1; 13 nucleotides match TRBD2. Germline trimming cut 2 bases from V and 5 bases from J; bases unmatched to any gene: 4. The CDR3 extends over 16 amino acids. Germline CDR1 reads SGHNT; CDR2 reads YYREEE (reference sequence). The CDR3 region is CASSFGTSGVNNEQFF. The CDR3 DNA sequence: TGTGCCAGCAGCTTCGGGACTAGCGGGGTTAACAATGAGCAGTTCTTC.

The chain employs TRBV24-1 and TRBJ1-2; 9 bases match TRBD1. V lost 11 bases and J lost 6; bases outside the gene matches: 15. Germline CDR1 is KGHDR and CDR2 is SFDVKD. This CDR3 contains 15 residues. This chain's CDR3 is CAIGTGGAPMDGYTF. The DNA of the CDR3 is TGTGCCATCGGCACAGGGGGCGCCCCTATGGATGGCTACACCTTC.

CDR3 sequence reads: CASSLGPSVDTQYF. In DNA form, the CDR3 reads TGTGCCAGCAGCTTAGGTCCTTCCGTGGATACGCAGTATTTT. The V and J genes are TRBV7-2 and TRBJ2-3; D is undetermined. The length of the CDR3 is 14 residues. Germline CDR1 is SGHTA and CDR2 is FQGNSA. Deletions cut 1 base from V and 6 bases from J, with 11 bases between.

V is TRBV5-4 and J is TRBJ2-1, with D possibly TRBD1 on 6 matching bases. This CDR3 comprises 14 residues. With 0 bases removed from V and 9 bases from J, the gap between germline ends came to 13 bases. CDR1 and CDR2 from the germline V gene are SGHNT and YYREEE (reference sequence). The CDR3 DNA follows: TGTGCCAGCAGCTTGGAACAGGGCAGGGGTGAGCAGTTCTTC. Its protein product is CASSLEQGRGEQFF.

There are a few counts of this clone. The rearrangement links TRBV2 to TRBJ1-2; perhaps TRBD1 as D (5 bases). Trimming took off 4 bases at V and 5 bases at J, with 11 bases between the two ends. This CDR3 comprises 13 residues. Germline V CDR1 and CDR2: SNHLY, FYNNEI. For the CDR3, the DNA is TGTGCCAGCAGTGGACAGCCTGTTTATGGCTACACCTTC. It yields the protein CASSGQPVYGYTF. Based on the CDR3 plus reference TRBV2 and TRBJ1-2, the full variable domain is EPEVTQTPSHQVTQMGQEVILRCVPISNHLYFYWYRQILGQKVEFLVSFYNNEISEKSEIFDDQFSVERPDGSNFTLKIRSTKLEDSAMYFCASSGQPVYGYTFGSGTRLTVV.

The CDR3 spells CASSQGEQGRGYTF. As DNA, the CDR3 is TGTGCCAGCAGCCAAGGGGAACAGGGCCGGGGCTACACCTTC. The chain is built from TRBV3-1 (or the pseudogene TRBV3-2) and TRBJ1-2; a weak D match, TRBD1 (6 bases). Trimming shortened V by 1 base and J by 8 bases, and 14 bases separated the two germline ends. CDR1 is LGHDT and CDR2 is YNNKEL in the germline V gene (reference sequence). The CDR3 contains 14 residues.

This chain uses TRBV19 with TRBJ1-1; D is perhaps TRBD1 (6 bases). The CDR3 covers 13 residues. Germline CDR1 and CDR2: LNHDA and SQIVND (reference sequence). V was shortened by 5 bases and J by 2 bases, with 9 bases between the two germline ends. CDR3 sequence: CASSPGVNTEAFF. The CDR3 DNA sequence: TGTGCCAGTAGTCCAGGGGTAAACACTGAAGCTTTCTTT.

The CDR3 region is CASRFPGSTYNEQFF. The DNA for the CDR3 is TGCGCCAGCAGATTTCCGGGGTCGACGTACAATGAGCAGTTCTTC. The chain joins TRBV4-1 to TRBJ2-1; perhaps TRBD2 as D (5 bases). Trimming removed 6 bases from V and 4 bases from J, with 16 bases in between. CDR1 MGHRA and CDR2 YSYEKL come from the germline V gene. This CDR3 has 15 residues.

This chain joins TRBV30 and TRBJ1-5, with 7 bases lining up with TRBD1. From germline, CDR1 is GTSNPN and CDR2 SVGIG (reference sequence). This CDR3 is built from 17 residues. Trimming took 2 bases from V and 2 from J; bases not matched to a gene: 12. This CDR3 reads CAWSSSHRDSRNQPQHF. For the CDR3, the DNA is TGTGCCTGGAGTAGTAGTCATAGGGACAGTCGCAATCAGCCCCAGCATTTT.

The DNA of the CDR3 is TGTGCCTGGAGTACCAGGACTAGCGGGATAGGGTCCTACGAGCAGTACTTC. Translating it yields CAWSTRTSGIGSYEQYF. This rearrangement joins TRBV30 to TRBJ2-7, with 12 bases aligning to TRBD2. V shed 2 bases, J shed 1 base, and the junction held 9 bases outside the gene matches. This CDR3 comprises 17 residues. Germline CDR1 GTSNPN, CDR2 SVGIG (reference sequence).